Listed below are T cell receptor beta chains from one sample, sequenced in a study of CD8 T cells in ankylosing spondylitis. TCRdb fed the 5' RACE reads into MiXCR, producing one record per CDR3 protein. Counted here are hundreds of thousands of distinct CDR3 sequences, 15% to 20% occurring once; the ten biggest clones make up 1%. Sequencing was carried out using blood, either unsorted or a sorted T cell fraction (not recorded which). The receptors originated from a male donor with ankylosing spondylitis. Each CDR3 is given with its conserved first and last residue. The D gene is left open where the match is weak. Clone size is not always given. Where it is, it says once, few, many or a class for expanded clones.

clone size: many; V gene: TRBV5-1; D gene: -; J gene: TRBJ1-1; CDR3 length: 14; CDR3 protein: CASSLAQGGTEAFF; CDR3 DNA: TGCGCCAGCAGCTTGGCCCAGGGAGGGACTGAAGCTTTCTTT
clone size: -; V gene: TRBV20-1; D gene: TRBD2; J gene: TRBJ2-1; CDR3 length: 14; CDR3 protein: CSARGGGMDNEQFF; CDR3 DNA: TGCAGTGCTAGAGGGGGGGGAATGGACAATGAGCAGTTCTTC
clone size: many; V gene: TRBV27; D gene: -; J gene: TRBJ1-6; CDR3 length: 13; CDR3 protein: CASSLLGGSPLHF; CDR3 DNA: TGTGCCAGCAGTCTTTTGGGGGGCTCACCCCTCCACTTT
clone size: -; V gene: TRBV6-1; D gene: -; J gene: TRBJ2-3; CDR3 length: 14; CDR3 protein: CASTVGGLKDTQYF; CDR3 DNA: TGTGCCAGCACTGTTGGGGGTTTAAAGGATACGCAGTATTTT
clone size: few; V gene: TRBV7-7; D gene: -; J gene: TRBJ2-2; CDR3 length: 10; CDR3 protein: CARQTGELFF; CDR3 DNA: TGTGCACGACAGACCGGGGAGCTGTTTTTT
clone size: many; V gene: TRBV5-1; D gene: -; J gene: TRBJ2-2; CDR3 length: 13; CDR3 protein: CASSSGDTGELFF; CDR3 DNA: TGCGCCAGCAGCTCGGGCGACACCGGGGAGCTGTTTTTT
clone size: many; V gene: TRBV9; D gene: -; J gene: TRBJ1-2; CDR3 length: 13; CDR3 protein: CASSGGSNFGYTF; CDR3 DNA: TGTGCCAGCAGCGGAGGCAGCAATTTTGGCTACACCTTC
clone size: few; V gene: TRBV9; D gene: TRBD1; J gene: TRBJ1-4; CDR3 length: 16; CDR3 protein: CASSGSVGQGDEKLFF; CDR3 DNA: TGTGCCAGCAGCGGATCAGTGGGACAGGGTGATGAAAAACTGTTTTTT
clone size: few; V gene: TRBV7-9; D gene: -; J gene: TRBJ2-3; CDR3 length: 15; CDR3 protein: CASSAWTASTDTQYF; CDR3 DNA: TGTGCCAGCAGCGCCTGGACAGCTAGCACAGATACGCAGTATTTT
clone size: few; V gene: TRBV29-1; D gene: TRBD2; J gene: TRBJ2-1; CDR3 length: 15; CDR3 protein: CSAPREGDSYNEQFF; CDR3 DNA: TGCAGCGCCCCCCGGGAGGGTGACTCCTACAATGAGCAGTTCTTC
clone size: few; V gene: TRBV30; D gene: -; J gene: TRBJ1-1; CDR3 length: 11; CDR3 protein: CAWQGFTEAFF; CDR3 DNA: TGTGCCTGGCAGGGTTTTACTGAAGCTTTCTTT
clone size: few; V gene: TRBV5-1; D gene: TRBD2; J gene: TRBJ2-7; CDR3 length: 15; CDR3 protein: CASSLQLAGAYEQYF; CDR3 DNA: TGCGCCAGCAGCTTGCAACTAGCGGGAGCCTACGAGCAGTACTTC
clone size: many; V gene: TRBV12-3/TRBV12-4; D gene: TRBD2; J gene: TRBJ2-1; CDR3 length: 11; CDR3 protein: CASLAGDVEFF; CDR3 DNA: TGTGCCAGTCTAGCGGGGGACGTGGAGTTCTTC
clone size: few; V gene: TRBV10-3; D gene: TRBD2; J gene: TRBJ2-1; CDR3 length: 14; CDR3 protein: CATGTSGSANEQFF; CDR3 DNA: TGTGCCACAGGGACTAGCGGGAGCGCTAATGAGCAGTTCTTC
clone size: -; V gene: TRBV7-2; D gene: -; J gene: TRBJ1-4; CDR3 length: 13; CDR3 protein: CASSRGSNEKLFF; CDR3 DNA: TGTGCCAGCAGCCGCGGATCTAATGAAAAACTGTTTTTT
clone size: -; V gene: TRBV5-1; D gene: -; J gene: TRBJ1-1; CDR3 length: 14; CDR3 protein: CASSLATRETEAFF; CDR3 DNA: TGCGCCAGCAGCTTGGCCACCCGGGAGACTGAAGCTTTCTTT
clone size: -; V gene: TRBV18; D gene: -; J gene: TRBJ2-7; CDR3 length: 13; CDR3 protein: CASSPPGYREQYF; CDR3 DNA: TGTGCCAGCTCACCACCGGGTTACAGAGAGCAGTACTTC
clone size: few; V gene: TRBV5-1; D gene: -; J gene: TRBJ2-7; CDR3 length: 14; CDR3 protein: CASSLSYSSYEQYF; CDR3 DNA: TGCGCCAGCAGCTTGTCGTACAGCTCCTACGAGCAGTACTTC
clone size: -; V gene: TRBV6-2/TRBV6-3; D gene: TRBD2; J gene: TRBJ2-3; CDR3 length: 19; CDR3 protein: CASSRVARRAGGPGDTQYF; CDR3 DNA: TGTGCCAGCAGCCGGGTTGCCCGAAGGGCGGGAGGGCCGGGGGATACGCAGTATTTT
clone size: many; V gene: TRBV29-1; D gene: -; J gene: TRBJ2-3; CDR3 length: 13; CDR3 protein: CSAPGQFTDTQYF; CDR3 DNA: TGCAGCGCCCCCGGACAGTTCACAGATACGCAGTATTTT
clone size: few; V gene: TRBV7-3; D gene: TRBD1; J gene: TRBJ2-1; CDR3 length: 15; CDR3 protein: CASSPTGAIGNEQFF; CDR3 DNA: TGTGCCAGCAGCCCGACAGGGGCTATTGGGAATGAGCAGTTCTTC
clone size: -; V gene: TRBV6-2/TRBV6-3; D gene: -; J gene: TRBJ2-5; CDR3 length: 14; CDR3 protein: CASVRRGRGETQYF; CDR3 DNA: TGTGCCAGCGTCAGGAGAGGGCGCGGAGAGACCCAGTACTTC
clone size: -; V gene: TRBV4-3; D gene: TRBD2; J gene: TRBJ2-1; CDR3 length: 13; CDR3 protein: CASSPWEGNEQFF; CDR3 DNA: TGCGCCAGCAGTCCCTGGGAGGGGAATGAGCAGTTCTTC
clone size: -; V gene: TRBV5-1; D gene: -; J gene: TRBJ2-1; CDR3 length: 13; CDR3 protein: CASTRSTSNEQFF; CDR3 DNA: TGCGCCAGCACAAGATCGACCTCCAATGAGCAGTTCTTC
clone size: few; V gene: TRBV29-1; D gene: -; J gene: TRBJ1-2; CDR3 length: 13; CDR3 protein: CSVEVDGAYGYTF; CDR3 DNA: TGCAGCGTCGAAGTGGACGGAGCCTATGGCTACACCTTC
clone size: -; V gene: TRBV5-1; D gene: -; J gene: TRBJ2-6; CDR3 length: 18; CDR3 protein: CASSNAGQSSSGANVLTF; CDR3 DNA: TGCGCCAGCAGCAATGCGGGACAGAGTAGCTCTGGGGCCAACGTCCTGACTTTC
clone size: -; V gene: TRBV20-1; D gene: TRBD1; J gene: TRBJ1-5; CDR3 length: 15; CDR3 protein: CSASSPTGRNQPQHF; CDR3 DNA: TGCAGTGCGTCCAGTCCGACAGGGAGGAATCAGCCCCAGCATTTT
clone size: -; V gene: TRBV15; D gene: TRBD2; J gene: TRBJ2-6; CDR3 length: 19; CDR3 protein: CATSRDLAASGSGANVLTF; CDR3 DNA: TGTGCCACCAGCAGAGACTTGGCGGCTAGCGGTTCTGGGGCCAACGTCCTGACTTTC
clone size: few; V gene: TRBV7-2; D gene: TRBD2; J gene: TRBJ2-1; CDR3 length: 15; CDR3 protein: CASSLAGTNFNEQFF; CDR3 DNA: TGTGCCAGCAGCCTAGCGGGGACTAACTTCAATGAGCAGTTCTTC
clone size: -; V gene: TRBV6-5; D gene: TRBD1; J gene: TRBJ1-6; CDR3 length: 16; CDR3 protein: CASSYSNRGYGSPLHF; CDR3 DNA: TGTGCCAGCAGTTACTCGAACAGGGGGTATGGATCACCCCTCCACTTT
clone size: few; V gene: TRBV12-3/TRBV12-4; D gene: -; J gene: TRBJ2-3; CDR3 length: 15; CDR3 protein: CASKLGGGPTDTQYF; CDR3 DNA: TGTGCCAGCAAACTGGGGGGGGGCCCCACAGATACGCAGTATTTT